This is a list of T cell receptor beta chains from one sample in a study of blood T cell repertoires in COVID-19. Measured with immunoSEQ multiplex PCR; TCRdb has only the in-frame clones, and not every one. The sample has roughly 300,000 clones, roughly 86% seen once; the top ten hold approximately 5.3%. The sample was PBMCs or T cells enriched from blood (not recorded which). All receptors come from a young woman who had recovered from COVID-19. The CDR3 runs from the conserved cysteine through the conserved F or W. A D gene is named only where the DNA matches it firmly. The size of a clone is reported for some rows only, either as once, few or many, or as a class for expanded clones.

d_call,j_call,v_call,clone_size,cdr3_aa,cdr3_nt
-,TRBJ2-1,TRBV5-4,once,CASSPRRGNEQFF,TGTGCCAGCAGCCCTCGACGCGGCAATGAGCAGTTCTTC
TRBD1,TRBJ1-1,TRBV19,-,CASSIDKGTGGQGPEAFF,TGTGCCAGTAGTATAGATAAGGGGACAGGGGGCCAGGGACCTGAAGCTTTCTTT
-,TRBJ2-2,TRBV28,few,CASSTGYTGELFF,TGTGCCAGCAGCACAGGGTACACCGGGGAGCTGTTTTTT
-,TRBJ1-1,TRBV3-1/TRBV3-2,few,CASGNNGGRPEAFF,TGTGCCAGCGGGAATAACGGGGGGAGGCCTGAAGCTTTCTTT
TRBD1,TRBJ1-1,TRBV5-4,-,CASSPTGARATEAFF,TGTGCCAGCAGTCCGACAGGGGCGCGGGCCACTGAAGCTTTCTTT
-,TRBJ2-2,TRBV5-6,-,CASRTGQSPYTGELFF,TGTGCCAGCAGGACAGGACAATCCCCGTACACCGGGGAGCTGTTTTTT
TRBD1,TRBJ2-7,TRBV9,-,CASSGGTGSSYEQYF,TGTGCCAGCAGCGGCGGGACAGGATCATCCTACGAGCAGTACTTC
TRBD1,TRBJ1-2,TRBV12-5,-,CASGLVRTGEGYTF,TGTGCTAGTGGTTTGGTACGGACAGGGGAAGGCTACACCTTC
-,TRBJ1-6,TRBV4-2,-,CASSPREAYNSPLHF,TGTGCCAGCAGCCCCCGGGAGGCCTATAATTCACCCCTCCACTTT
TRBD1,TRBJ1-2,TRBV15,-,CATSRERDRDGYTF,TGTGCCACCAGCAGAGAAAGAGACAGGGATGGCTACACCTTC
TRBD1,TRBJ2-5,TRBV11-2,once,CASSLVGFRGRQETQYF,TGTGCCAGCAGCTTAGTTGGATTCAGGGGGAGACAAGAGACCCAGTACTTC
TRBD1,TRBJ1-4,TRBV4-3,-,CASSRGQGAGNEKLFF,TGCGCCAGCAGCCGGGGACAGGGGGCTGGTAATGAAAAACTGTTTTTT
TRBD1,TRBJ1-1,TRBV7-9,-,CASSSRTGRNTEAFF,TGTGCCAGCAGCTCCCGGACAGGGAGGAACACTGAAGCTTTCTTT
TRBD1,TRBJ2-5,TRBV3-1/TRBV3-2,-,CASSQEGGYNQETQYF,TGTGCCAGCAGCCAAGAAGGGGGCTACAACCAAGAGACCCAGTACTTC
-,TRBJ2-3,TRBV7-2,-,CASSVRATTDTQYF,TGTGCCAGCAGCGTCCGAGCAACGACAGATACGCAGTATTTT